This TCR beta chain was captured by sequencing in a study of T cells after posttransplantation cyclophosphamide. Busulfan-fludarabine conditioning, marrow transplant, and cyclophosphamide on days +3 and +4 were administered. Findings of the study overall: Later post-transplant blood repertoires were often dominated by donor CD8+ memory clones. Blood and skin or GI T cell repertoires showed limited TRB overlap.

This CDR3 comprises 14 residues. Per the germline V gene, CDR1 is SGDLS and CDR2 is YYNGEE. Deletions cut 4 bases from V and 2 bases from J, with 11 bases between. To note about this clone: What it binds is not known.

TCRdb keeps only in-frame clones here, not all; method: immunoSEQ multiplex PCR. The sample gives around 9,000 clones, about 84% of which show up once; 20% to 25% is in the top ten. The material was PBMCs, obtained after allogeneic stem cell transplant with posttransplant cyclophosphamide. The chain joins TRBV9 to TRBJ2-3; a possible D gene is TRBD1 (5 bases). This TCR was sampled from a female patient in her 40s who received an allogeneic stem cell transplant from an unrelated donor, was CMV-positive, and had no GVHD. Some T cells could come from the graft donor. The CDR3 DNA is TGTGCCAGCAGCCTCAGGGTCCACACAGATACGCAGTATTTT. As protein: CASSLRVHTDTQYF.